The rows below give T cell receptor beta chains drawn from one sample of a study of CD8 T cells in Susac syndrome. TCRdb analysed the immunoSEQ multiplex PCR reads with MiXCR anew, one entry per CDR3 protein. The table records 200,000 or so distinct CDR3 sequences, 90% to 95% of them present only once. Sequencing was performed on CD4+ T cells from PBMCs. Receptors originate from a human donor with multiple sclerosis. The CDR3 runs from the conserved cysteine through the conserved F or W. D genes are given only for firm matches.

j_call d_call v_call cdr3_aa cdr3_nt
TRBJ2-1 NA TRBV29-1 CSLTWGRSSYNEQFF TGCAGCCTAACATGGGGCCGAAGCTCCTACAATGAGCAGTTCTTC
TRBJ1-2 NA TRBV27 CASSLSITGSYGYTF TGTGCCAGCAGTTTATCGATAACAGGGAGTTATGGCTACACCTTC
TRBJ1-4 NA TRBV30 CAWDAGTAGGKLFF TGTGCCTGGGATGCCGGGACGGCTGGGGGAAAACTGTTTTTT
TRBJ1-2 TRBD1 TRBV5-1 CASSLDRAGDGYTF TGCGCCAGCAGCTTAGACAGGGCTGGGGATGGCTACACCTTC
TRBJ1-2 TRBD1 TRBV20-1 CSAPLQGAGGYTF TGCAGTGCTCCCCTACAGGGGGCTGGAGGCTACACCTTC
TRBJ1-2 NA TRBV27 CASRFSTYGYTF TGTGCCAGCAGATTTTCCACCTATGGCTACACCTTC
TRBJ1-1 NA TRBV20-1 CSARGSQTEAFF TGCAGTGCTAGAGGTTCCCAGACTGAAGCTTTCTTT
TRBJ2-4 NA TRBV15 CATSRVVEEVQYF TGTGCCACCAGCAGAGTTGTAGAGGAGGTTCAGTACTTC
TRBJ2-5 NA TRBV2 CASNRYSEAETQYF TGTGCCAGCAACCGTTACTCGGAGGCAGAGACCCAGTACTTC
TRBJ2-1 TRBD2 TRBV24-1 CATSDPTSEEQFF TGTGCCACCAGTGACCCGACTAGCGAAGAGCAGTTCTTC
TRBJ1-4 TRBD1 TRBV7-9 CASSPGQGAEKLFF TGTGCCAGCAGCCCAGGACAGGGGGCCGAAAAACTGTTTTTT
TRBJ2-1 TRBD2 TRBV3-1 CASSQDASGLAFREQFF TGTGCCAGCAGCCAAGACGCTTCGGGACTAGCCTTCCGTGAGCAGTTCTTC